The next 16 T cell receptor beta chains were all read from a single sample in a study of response to subunit inactivated influenza vaccine. One entry per CDR3 protein, called by TCRdb with MiXCR from the RT-PCR reads. In the table there are 600,000 to 700,000 distinct CDR3 sequences, around 15% of which are singletons. The specimen was PBMCs from blood, collected about 14 days before vaccination. The receptors shown here come from a middle-aged man who received an inactivated influenza vaccine.

There are a few counts of this clonotype. This sequence joins TRBV20-1 and TRBJ1-6, with D possibly matching TRBD1 (5 bases). Germline lookup yields CDR1 DFQATT and CDR2 SNEGSKA (reference sequence). This CDR3 has 14 residues. The V end lost 1 base, the J end lost 4 bases, and 8 bases lay between the germline ends. As DNA, the CDR3 is TGCAGTGCTAGAGGCCGGGGGTATAATTCACCCCTCCACTTT. Translated, it gives CSARGRGYNSPLHF.

This clonotype was counted only a few times. The chain employs TRBV5-1 and TRBJ2-1; D is possibly TRBD1 (8 bases). V lost 1 base to trimming and J lost 5 bases, with 10 bases between them. CDR1 is SGHRS, CDR2 YFSETQ, per germline. There are 14 residues in the CDR3. The CDR3, as DNA: TGCGCCAGCAGCTTGACAGGGGGGGACAATGAGCAGTTCTTC. The encoded protein is CASSLTGGDNEQFF.

This clonotype was seen a handful of times. The V call is TRBV20-1, the J call TRBJ2-7, with TRBD2 matching over 9 bases. CDR3 length: 15 residues. The germline gives CDR1 DFQATT, CDR2 SNEGSKA (reference sequence). The junction had 7 bases not matched to a gene; V was cut back by 0 bases and J by 4 bases. The chain's CDR3 is CSARESLAGRYEQYF. The CDR3 coding sequence is TGCAGTGCTAGAGAAAGCCTAGCGGGGAGGTACGAGCAGTACTTC.

This sequence joins TRBV28 and TRBJ1-1; tentatively, D is TRBD1 (5 bases). The CDR3 runs to 13 residues. The V end was cut by 6 bases, the J end by 5 bases, with 13 bases between. The V gene's germline CDR1 is MDHEN and CDR2 SYDVKM. CDR3 nucleotide sequence: TGTGCCAGCAGGGTTCCACAGGAGACTGAAGCTTTCTTT. Translation: CASRVPQETEAFF.

The chain couples TRBV7-2 to TRBJ2-3; D is undetermined. The CDR3 consists of 16 residues. Trimming took 2 bases from V and 5 from J, leaving 17 bases between them. In germline, CDR1 is SGHTA, CDR2 FQGNSA. CDR3 bases: TGTGCCAGCAGCTTAAGTATATCCAGTTCGGTAGATACGCAGTATTTT. This gives the protein CASSLSISSSVDTQYF. Drawing the rest from reference TRBV7-2 and TRBJ2-3, the complete variable domain is GAGVSQSPSNKVTEKGKDVELRCDPISGHTALYWYRQSLGQGLEFLIYFQGNSAPDKSGLPSDRFSAERTGGSVSTLTIQRTQQEDSAVYLCASSLSISSSVDTQYFGPGTRLTVL.

In this sample, this clonotype turned up many times. The CDR3 reads CASSLLRRGSYGYTF. As DNA, the CDR3 is TGTGCCAGCAGCTTGCTGCGTCGGGGGAGCTATGGCTACACCTTC. The genes are TRBV5-6 and TRBJ1-2; D might be TRBD1 (5 bases). The CDR3 has 15 amino acids. Germline values: CDR1 SGHDT, CDR2 YYEEEE. V dropped 1 base and J dropped 4 bases, with 14 bases sitting between them. The whole variable domain, remainder taken from reference TRBV5-6 and TRBJ1-2, is DAGVTQSPTHLIKTRGQQVTLRCSPKSGHDTVSWYQQALGQGPQFIFQYYEEEERQRGNFPDRFSGHQFPNYSSELNVNALLLGDSALYLCASSLLRRGSYGYTFGSGTRLTVV.

This chain uses TRBV11-2 with TRBJ1-6; 10 bases fit TRBD1. The CDR3 has 19 residues. From germline, CDR1 is SGHAT and CDR2 FQNNGV. J lost 9 bases, V lost 5 bases, and 19 bases had no gene match. CDR3 DNA sequence: TGTGCCAGCAGCGCCCGACAGGGGGCTTATTCTAAAGCAGGTTCACCCCTCCACTTT. Protein product: CASSARQGAYSKAGSPLHF. The full variable domain, its missing parts supplied by reference TRBV11-2 and TRBJ1-6, is EAGVAQSPRYKIIEKRQSVAFWCNPISGHATLYWYQQILGQGPKLLIQFQNNGVVDDSQLPKDRFSAERLKGVDSTLKIQPAKLEDSAVYLCASSARQGAYSKAGSPLHFGNGTRLTVT.

This clonotype appeared a few times. The chain joins TRBV18 to TRBJ2-3; D is possibly TRBD1 (6 bases). The CDR3 totals 16 residues. Germline V lookup: CDR1 KGHSH, CDR2 LQKENI. Deletions cut 2 bases from V and 4 bases from J, with 16 bases between. The CDR3 sequence is CASSPRSGQPADTQYF. DNA of the CDR3: TGTGCCAGCTCACCAAGGAGTGGACAGCCGGCAGATACGCAGTATTTT.

V usage is TRBV28 and J usage is TRBJ1-1; possibly TRBD1 for D (5 bases). CDR1 is MDHEN, CDR2 SYDVKM, per germline. V lost 2 bases and J lost 6, with 10 bases in between. The CDR3 is made up of 13 amino acids. CDR3 bases: TGTGCCAGCAGTTTAGGGGGGGGGGCTGAAGCTTTCTTT. It encodes CASSLGGGAEAFF.

This clonotype showed up many times. This chain connects TRBV20-1 to TRBJ2-7; possibly TRBD2 for D (5 bases). CDR1 and CDR2 from the germline V gene are DFQATT and SNEGSKA (reference sequence). This CDR3 is built from 13 residues. Trimming stripped 5 bases from V and 2 bases from J, with 13 bases between. CDR3 nucleotide sequence: TGCAGTGCTCCCGGGAACGGTCCCTACGAGCAGTACTTC. It yields the protein CSAPGNGPYEQYF.

This clonotype was counted ten times or more. This chain joins TRBV12-3 or TRBV12-4 and TRBJ1-1, with TRBD1 matching over 7 bases. The CDR3 sequence is 15 residues long. Trimming took 5 bases from V and 4 from J; bases not matched to a gene: 10. The CDR3 sequence: CASSPLRQGVTEAFF. The CDR3, as DNA: TGTGCCAGCAGTCCTCTCCGACAGGGAGTCACTGAAGCTTTCTTT.

A few counts support this clonotype. This chain connects TRBV28 to TRBJ2-1, with 8 bases fitting TRBD2. V was pared by 5 bases and J by 7 bases, with 10 bases of the junction left unmatched. CDR3 size: 15 residues. Germline V gene sequence: CDR1 MDHEN, CDR2 SYDVKM. The CDR3 loop reads CASSPRGGRLNEQFF. The CDR3, as DNA: TGTGCCAGCAGTCCCCGGGGGGGCCGGTTGAATGAGCAGTTCTTC.

Here the CDR3 DNA reads TGTGCCTGGAGCCAGGGGAACTATGGCTACACCTTC. It specifies CAWSQGNYGYTF. The chain employs TRBV30 and TRBJ1-2; possible D gene TRBD1, 6 bases. Germline V CDR1 and CDR2: GTSNPN, SVGIG (reference sequence). V was trimmed by 3 bases and J by 2 bases, leaving 7 bases between them. This CDR3 has 12 residues.

This chain connects TRBV10-3 to TRBJ2-7; a possible D gene is TRBD1 (7 bases). This CDR3 has 13 residues. Trimming cost V 2 bases and J 7 bases, with 12 bases left between them. CDR1 ENHRY and CDR2 SYGVKD come from the germline V gene. The CDR3 region has the DNA TGTGCCATCAGTGAGGCGGGACAGTTGGAGCAGTACTTC. This codes for CAISEAGQLEQYF.

There are a few counts of this clonotype. The chain couples TRBV4-2 to TRBJ2-4, with a possible D match to TRBD2 (6 bases). Trimming took off 1 base at V and 10 bases at J, with 20 bases between the two ends. CDR1 and CDR2 (germline): LGHNA, YNFKEQ. The CDR3 consists of 16 residues. The CDR3 region has the DNA TGTGCCAGCAGCCAAGTTACTAGCCGGAGGACCGGGATTCAGTACTTC. It encodes CASSQVTSRRTGIQYF.

This clonotype was seen many times. The chain is built from TRBV4-3 and TRBJ2-2; D gene ambiguous. The CDR3 length is 17 residues. Germline CDR1 is LGHNA and CDR2 is YSLEER. Trimming took off 0 bases at V and 4 bases at J, with 15 bases between the two ends. The CDR3 region is CASSQEWAVGLTGELFF. The CDR3 DNA sequence: TGCGCCAGCAGCCAAGAATGGGCTGTAGGGCTCACCGGGGAGCTGTTTTTT.